Following are 17 T cell receptor beta chains from one sample sequenced in a study of beta chain features in type 1 diabetes. Study findings and constraints: Moderate but significant shortening of TCRB CDR3s was recorded in all four CD4+ subsets from Type 1 diabetes patients.

The antigens these receptors bind are not known. The whole isolated RNA underwent reverse transcription, so sequencing captured expressed TCRB transcripts. Generated by immunoSEQ multiplex PCR, the TCRdb table keeps only in-frame clones and is missing some. The sample records approximately 24,000 clones, 40% to 60% being singletons. Source material: stem cell memory CD4+ T cells from blood. The origin of the receptors is a man aged 25-40 years with type 1 diabetes.

J is TRBJ2-7 and V is TRBV18, with 11 bases identical to TRBD2. The CDR3 covers 14 residues. With V trimmed by 6 bases and J by 3 bases, 4 bases remained unmatched. Germline V gives CDR1 KGHSH, CDR2 LQKENI. The DNA for the CDR3 is TGTGCCAGCTCCTTAGCGGGAGGGGACTACGAGCAGTACTTC. Protein sequence: CASSLAGGDYEQYF.

The chain combines TRBV20-1 with TRBJ1-2; D remains ambiguous. The CDR3 is made up of 11 amino acids. Germline CDR1 DFQATT, CDR2 SNEGSKA (reference sequence). CDR3 loop: CIVSSNYGYTF. The DNA of the CDR3 is TGCATTGTCAGTTCTAACTATGGCTACACCTTC.

This clone was detected a few times. The CDR3 nucleotides read TGTGCCAGCAGCCGGCAGCGGGGTCCCTACGAGCAGTACTTC. Amino acids: CASSRQRGPYEQYF. The chain joins TRBV7-2 to TRBJ2-7; 7 positions agree with TRBD2. V trimming: 5 bases; J trimming: 2 bases; junction bases outside the gene matches: 6. This CDR3 spans 14 amino acids. Germline loops: CDR1 SGHTA, CDR2 FQGNSA. The complete variable domain, with remaining parts taken from reference TRBV7-2 and TRBJ2-7, reads GAGVSQSPSNKVTEKGKDVELRCDPISGHTALYWYRQSLGQGLEFLIYFQGNSAPDKSGLPSDRFSAERTGGSVSTLTIQRTQQEDSAVYLCASSRQRGPYEQYFGPGTRLTVT.

A few counts support this clone. The V and J genes are TRBV7-9 and TRBJ2-7; the match to TRBD2 covers 7 bases. Germline CDR1 reads SEHNR; CDR2 reads FQNEAQ (reference sequence). V lost 5 bases, J lost 6 bases, and 7 bases stayed unmatched. The CDR3 is 13 residues long. Here the CDR3 DNA reads TGTGCCAGCAGCGCTAGGACTAGGGGCGAGCAGTACTTC. It translates to CASSARTRGEQYF. The entire variable domain, with the rest obtained from reference TRBV7-9 and TRBJ2-7, is as follows: DTGVSQNPRHKITKRGQNVTFRCDPISEHNRLYWYRQTLGQGPEFLTYFQNEAQLEKSRLLSDRFSAERPKGSFSTLEIQRTEQGDSAMYLCASSARTRGEQYFGPGTRLTVT.

The CDR3 sequence: CASRTGHGETQYF. CDR3 DNA: TGTGCCAGTAGGACGGGACATGGGGAGACCCAGTACTTC. The rearrangement joins TRBV19 to TRBJ2-5, with D maybe TRBD1 (6 bases). CDR3 length: 13 residues. V was pared by 6 bases and J by 5 bases, with 13 bases between. The V gene's germline CDR1 is LNHDA and CDR2 SQIVND (reference sequence).

The V call is TRBV5-1, the J call TRBJ1-2; no firm D call. The V end was cut by 0 bases, the J end by 0 bases, with 12 bases between. CDR3 length: 16 residues. Germline V gives CDR1 SGHRS, CDR2 YFSETQ. The CDR3 nucleotides are TGCGCCAGCAGCTTGGCCTCGAATTTAGCTAACTATGGCTACACCTTC. It translates to CASSLASNLANYGYTF.

The DNA for the CDR3 is TGCGCCAGCAGCTCAGAGACCGGGACAGCACCCGGCTACACCTTC. This translates into CASSSETGTAPGYTF. The rearrangement links TRBV5-1 to TRBJ1-2; 7 nucleotides agree with TRBD1. Looked up from germline, CDR1 is SGHRS and CDR2 is YFSETQ. This CDR3 is 15 amino acids long. V shed 3 bases, J shed 8 bases, and the junction held 13 bases outside the gene matches.

The chain is built from TRBV6-4 and TRBJ1-1, with D possibly matching TRBD1 (5 bases). The CDR3 has 13 amino acids. The germline V and J ends were trimmed by 9 bases and 11 bases, with 22 bases remaining between them. Germline-derived CDR1 and CDR2 are MRHNA and SNTAGT. CDR3 sequence (DNA): TGTGCCAGGGGAAGGCGGGGGTTCGCTTGGGCTTTCTTT. It is translated as CARGRRGFAWAFF.

This clone was counted between two and nine times. The chain uses TRBV5-1 and TRBJ1-1, with D hard to call. Looked up from germline, CDR1 is SGHRS and CDR2 is YFSETQ. This CDR3 spans 13 amino acids. V was trimmed by 2 bases and J by 7 bases, leaving 12 bases between them. CDR3 in DNA: TGCGCCAGCAGCTTCATGGTTGAGGGTGAAGCTTTCTTT. Encoded protein: CASSFMVEGEAFF.

The chain couples TRBV6-6 to TRBJ1-2; 9 nucleotides line up with TRBD1. Germline loops: CDR1 MNHNY, CDR2 SVGAGI (reference sequence). The ends lost 6 bases at V and 8 bases at J; junction bases unmatched: 13. The CDR3 loop spans 15 amino acids. CDR3 bases: TGTGCCAGCAGCTATCGGGACAGGGAGGGAGTAGGCTACACCTTC. Translation: CASSYRDREGVGYTF.

This clone was picked up a small number of times. J is TRBJ2-3 and V is TRBV7-6; 9 positions agree with TRBD2. V was clipped by 3 bases and J by 2 bases; unmatched bases: 6. The germline V gene encodes CDR1 SGHVS and CDR2 FNYEAQ. The CDR3 length is 16 residues. CDR3: CASSFLSGGSTDTQYF. The CDR3 region has the DNA TGTGCCAGCAGCTTTCTCAGCGGGGGGTCCACAGATACGCAGTATTTT.

V gene TRBV6-5 combines with J gene TRBJ1-3; D is perhaps TRBD1 (6 bases). The V end was cut by 6 bases, the J end by 0 bases, with 12 bases between. The germline V gene has CDR1 MNHEY and CDR2 SVGAGI. The CDR3 runs 15 residues. CDR3 sequence: CASRRTANSGNTIYF. The CDR3 DNA sequence: TGTGCCAGCAGGCGGACAGCAAACTCTGGAAACACCATATATTTT.

The V call is TRBV19, the J call TRBJ2-1; 12 bases match TRBD2. Germline values: CDR1 LNHDA, CDR2 SQIVND (reference sequence). Trimming at V came to 4 bases and at J to 10 bases, leaving 11 bases not matched to a gene. This CDR3 comprises 16 residues. CDR3 in amino acids: CASSTSPSGGAGEQFF. The CDR3 region has the DNA TGTGCCAGTAGTACTTCCCCTAGCGGGGGGGCGGGGGAGCAGTTCTTC.

The chain employs TRBV7-9 and TRBJ2-3; D is possibly TRBD1 (5 bases). Trimming removed 1 base at V and 5 bases at J, with 10 bases between. In germline, CDR1 is SEHNR, CDR2 FQNEAQ (reference sequence). This CDR3 is 14 amino acids long. Here the CDR3 DNA reads TGTGCCAGCAGCTTAGAACAGGCGGAAGATACGCAGTATTTT. Translating it yields CASSLEQAEDTQYF. The whole variable domain, remainder taken from reference TRBV7-9 and TRBJ2-3, is DTGVSQNPRHKITKRGQNVTFRCDPISEHNRLYWYRQTLGQGPEFLTYFQNEAQLEKSRLLSDRFSAERPKGSFSTLEIQRTEQGDSAMYLCASSLEQAEDTQYFGPGTRLTVL.

A few counts support this clone. V is TRBV6-6 and J is TRBJ1-1, with D possibly being TRBD1 (5 bases). CDR3 length: 14 amino acids. The V end lost 2 bases, the J end lost 5 bases, and 12 bases lay between the germline ends. CDR1 is MNHNY and CDR2 is SVGAGI in the germline V gene (reference sequence). CDR3 nucleotides: TGTGCCAGCAGTTACCCCCGGGGGGATACTGAAGCTTTCTTT. Its protein product is CASSYPRGDTEAFF.

The V gene is TRBV18, the J gene TRBJ2-1; 9 positions match TRBD2. Germline V gives CDR1 KGHSH, CDR2 LQKENI. The trim removed 10 bases at V and 2 bases at J, leaving 3 bases unmatched. The CDR3 totals 13 residues. The CDR3 region is CATRLAAYNEQFF. CDR3 nucleotide sequence: TGTGCCACCCGACTAGCGGCCTACAATGAGCAGTTCTTC.

The CDR3 DNA reads TGTGCCATCAGAGAGGCCGGTTCCTACGAGCAGTACTTC. Its protein product is CAIREAGSYEQYF. The chain couples TRBV10-3 to TRBJ2-7, with D unresolved. Germline V gives CDR1 ENHRY, CDR2 SYGVKD. The V and J ends lost 6 bases and 1 base respectively, with 10 bases between them. This CDR3 has 13 amino acids.